The source of this T cell receptor (beta chain) is a study of T cell changes during pregnancy in multiple sclerosis. Libraries were prepared by immunoSEQ multiplex PCR; TCRdb keeps only in-frame clonotypes and omits some of them. The repertoire holds approximately 50,000 clones, approximately 93% seen once, with around 0.31% in the top ten. V trimming: 4 bases; J trimming: 2 bases; junction bases outside the gene matches: 3. Germline CDR1 reads LNHNV; CDR2 reads YYDKDF (reference sequence). The CDR3 length is 14 residues. This material consisted of CD4+ T cells from peripheral blood mononuclear cells, taken in the third trimester of pregnancy. The sequence was collected from a female donor with multiple sclerosis, enrolled in a pregnancy study. The chain has TRBV15 and TRBJ2-5, with 8 bases aligning to TRBD1. CDR3 coding DNA: TGTGCCACCAGCACGGACAGGGTTCAAGAGACCCAGTACTTC. Amino acids: CATSTDRVQETQYF.